Listed below are T cell receptor beta chains from one sample, sequenced in a study of T cell responses to AZD1222 COVID-19 vaccine. Assay used: immunoSEQ multiplex PCR; TCRdb lists only in-frame clones, some missing. This sample carries over 150,000 clones, about nine tenths of them seen once, and the ten largest clones take 2.5% to 3.5%. This sample comprised peripheral blood, obtained on day 0 of AZD1222 vaccination. The receptors stem from an adult in good health. CDR3s leave out the opening cysteine and the closing phenylalanine or tryptophan. The D gene is left open where the match is weak. Clone size is given for some rows only: seen once, a few or many times, or a class if the clone is expanded.

abundance: .; j_gene: TRBJ1-1; d_gene: .; v_gene: TRBV10-1; CDR3aa: ASRGTWITEAF
abundance: .; j_gene: TRBJ1-1; d_gene: TRBD1; v_gene: TRBV25-1; CDR3aa: ASSLRDSNTEAF
abundance: .; j_gene: TRBJ2-3; d_gene: TRBD1; v_gene: TRBV6-2/TRBV6-3; CDR3aa: ASSFGDRRTDTQY
abundance: .; j_gene: TRBJ1-1; d_gene: TRBD1; v_gene: TRBV7-9; CDR3aa: ASSLWDSNTEAF
abundance: .; j_gene: TRBJ1-2; d_gene: .; v_gene: TRBV18; CDR3aa: ASSPAWDGTNYGYT
abundance: once; j_gene: TRBJ1-1; d_gene: .; v_gene: TRBV7-3; CDR3aa: ASSPRGAMNTEAF
abundance: .; j_gene: TRBJ2-7; d_gene: .; v_gene: TRBV12-3/TRBV12-4; CDR3aa: ASSFGGAEQY
abundance: .; j_gene: TRBJ1-5; d_gene: .; v_gene: TRBV6-5; CDR3aa: ASSSNRVVNQPQH
abundance: .; j_gene: TRBJ1-1; d_gene: .; v_gene: TRBV6-2/TRBV6-3; CDR3aa: ASSPSDTEAF
abundance: .; j_gene: TRBJ2-7; d_gene: TRBD1; v_gene: TRBV19; CDR3aa: ASRRGQGVPY
abundance: .; j_gene: TRBJ2-2; d_gene: .; v_gene: TRBV10-1; CDR3aa: ASRETTDKIANTGELF
abundance: .; j_gene: TRBJ2-1; d_gene: TRBD2; v_gene: TRBV5-1; CDR3aa: ASSTGLAGTYNEQF
abundance: .; j_gene: TRBJ1-2; d_gene: .; v_gene: TRBV10-2; CDR3aa: ASGGQHYGYT
abundance: .; j_gene: TRBJ1-2; d_gene: TRBD1; v_gene: TRBV18; CDR3aa: ASATGTGLSYGYT
abundance: few; j_gene: TRBJ2-7; d_gene: .; v_gene: TRBV7-9; CDR3aa: ASSHSEGLIYEQY
abundance: .; j_gene: TRBJ2-7; d_gene: TRBD1; v_gene: TRBV11-2; CDR3aa: ASSLADRVFYEQY
abundance: .; j_gene: TRBJ2-1; d_gene: .; v_gene: TRBV4-2; CDR3aa: ASSQGATQQSYNEQF
abundance: .; j_gene: TRBJ2-7; d_gene: .; v_gene: TRBV25-1; CDR3aa: ASSDVYEQY
abundance: .; j_gene: TRBJ1-4; d_gene: .; v_gene: TRBV6-2/TRBV6-3; CDR3aa: ASSPRGGGKEKLF
abundance: .; j_gene: TRBJ1-1; d_gene: .; v_gene: TRBV3-1/TRBV3-2; CDR3aa: ASSPWGGAHTEAF
abundance: .; j_gene: TRBJ2-7; d_gene: TRBD2; v_gene: TRBV30; CDR3aa: AWSALGGVVGEQY
abundance: .; j_gene: TRBJ2-7; d_gene: .; v_gene: TRBV4-3; CDR3aa: ASSQEKFRSYEQY
abundance: .; j_gene: TRBJ1-1; d_gene: .; v_gene: TRBV11-1; CDR3aa: ASSFWSENTEAF
abundance: .; j_gene: TRBJ2-7; d_gene: .; v_gene: TRBV5-1; CDR3aa: ASSPGSGGRY
abundance: .; j_gene: TRBJ1-4; d_gene: TRBD1; v_gene: TRBV19; CDR3aa: ASSKVTGTGSEKLF
abundance: .; j_gene: TRBJ1-2; d_gene: TRBD1; v_gene: TRBV5-3; CDR3aa: ARSTYRDREYGYT